This entry is about one T cell receptor (beta chain). Its antigen is unidentified. TCR alpha and TCR beta cDNA libraries carrying sample barcodes and UMIs were produced by 5'RACE using constant-segment primers. In TCRdb, the 5' RACE reads were re-called with MiXCR into one record per CDR3 protein. The repertoire holds fewer than 75,000 distinct CDR3 sequences, with 10% to 15% as singletons. This sample is part of a study of T-cell memory formation after mild COVID-19. Study-level results: The study detected some responding clones in pre-infection memory, suggesting cross-reactive memory joined.

V shed 3 bases and J shed 8 bases, with 13 bases lying between them. Looked up from germline, CDR1 is SGHTA and CDR2 is FQGNSA. This CDR3 spans 13 amino acids. Sequencing input: PBMCs or a T cell subset sorted from them (not recorded which). The chain couples TRBV7-2 to TRBJ1-2, with a tentative D call TRBD1 (5 bases). The TCR originated in a man between 18 and 29 years old who had mild COVID-19 (a few samples of this study predate the infection). Cell type and time point are not known. For the CDR3, the DNA is TGTGCCAGCAGCTTTCCAGGGTTTTGGGGCTACACCTTC. This gives the protein CASSFPGFWGYTF.